The sequence of this TCR beta chain was determined in a study of blood T cell repertoires in COVID-19. Study-wide background: COVID-19 samples collected from the United States, Italy and Spain covered acute and convalescent phases.

Authors' methods: Reference gene primer amplification in the assay estimated nucleated cell counts. Method: immunoSEQ multiplex PCR; TCRdb's copy keeps in-frame clones and lacks some. That table furnishes V, J and clone size, whereas the DNA furnished D and trimming. The data show 200,000 to 250,000 clones, with 75% to 90% seen just once and roughly 3.7% held by the top ten. This study enrolled people aged about 18 to 100 from 24 US geographic areas. Deletions cut 2 bases from V and 1 base from J, with 6 bases between. Per the germline V gene, CDR1 is MNHEY and CDR2 is SMNVEV (reference sequence). The CDR3 contains 13 residues. As for this clone: The sample carries other DNA sequences with the same CDR3.

Material for sequencing was PBMCs or T cells enriched from blood (not recorded which). The rearrangement links TRBV27 to TRBJ2-7, with D unclear. This clonotype was sampled from a woman in her 30s who had been exposed to COVID-19. The CDR3 DNA is TGTGCCAGCAGTTTAGCACAATCCTACGAGCAGTACTTC. It yields the protein CASSLAQSYEQYF.